This T cell receptor beta chain comes out of a study of cytomegalovirus exposure and HLA in healthy donors. With regard to this clone: Its specificity is unknown.

Donors were nominally healthy when sampled, though unrecorded immune exposures were likely. V dropped 7 bases and J dropped 8 bases, with 11 bases sitting between them. Germline-derived CDR1 and CDR2 are SEHNR and FQNEAQ (reference sequence). The CDR3 covers 12 residues. Study results and caveats: The authors confirmed in vitro that a few CMV-associated chains were specific for CMV antigens.

Primers: 60 Vbeta forward and 13 Jbeta reverse. TCRdb's table, derived via immunoSEQ multiplex PCR, lists solely in-frame clones and lacks some. In the table there are about 160,000 clones, roughly 85% of which are singletons. J is TRBJ1-4 and V is TRBV7-9; no clear D. This TCR came from a woman between 45 and 60 years old in good health and CMV-seronegative. Sequencing used PBMCs. CDR3 protein: CASTRVEEKLFF. The CDR3 bases are TGTGCCAGCACTCGGGTAGAGGAAAAACTGTTTTTT.